Below are 20 T cell receptor beta chains sequenced from a single sample in a study of CD8+ T cells in alopecia areata. The sequencing template was cDNA reverse transcribed from extracted RNA. The data were produced by immunoSEQ multiplex PCR, yet TCRdb's version contains in-frame clones alone and is incomplete. This table holds approximately 58,000 clones, 44% found once. The sample comprised NKG2D-low CD8+ T cells sorted from blood. The receptor source for this set is a human donor with alopecia areata.

DNA for the CDR3: TGTGCCAGCAGTTTAGGGGGCCTCGGTGAGCAGTACTTC. Residues: CASSLGGLGEQYF. The genes are TRBV27 and TRBJ2-7, with a tentative D call TRBD1 (6 bases). The CDR3 covers 13 residues. With 2 bases removed from V and 7 bases from J, the gap between germline ends came to 12 bases. Germline V lookup: CDR1 MNHEY, CDR2 SMNVEV (reference sequence).

The V call is TRBV2, the J call TRBJ2-7; 11 bases line up with TRBD2. Germline CDR1 reads SNHLY; CDR2 reads FYNNEI. The CDR3 covers 13 residues. After removal of 9 bases from V and 5 bases from J, the junction contained 6 bases not matched to a gene. DNA for the CDR3: TGTGCCAGTCCGGGACTAGCGGCCCACGAGCAGTACTTC. This encodes CASPGLAAHEQYF.

In this sample, this clone turned up a few times. The chain combines TRBV5-4 with TRBJ2-4; D possibly matches TRBD1 or TRBD2 (6 bases each). Germline CDR1 and CDR2: SGHNT and YYREEE (reference sequence). The CDR3 length is 16 residues. V was pared by 3 bases and J by 0 bases, with 13 bases between. CDR3 sequence reads: CASSSEEGVAKNIQYF. The CDR3 DNA is TGTGCCAGCAGCTCGGAGGAGGGGGTAGCCAAAAACATTCAGTACTTC.

The gene calls are TRBV4-3 and TRBJ1-6, with D tentatively TRBD1 (6 bases). Germline CDR1 and CDR2: LGHNA and YSLEER. V lost 3 bases and J lost 5, with 14 bases in between. The CDR3 is 16 residues long. The DNA of the CDR3 is TGCGCCAGCAGCCAGGGTTTGACAGGTGATAATTCACCCCTCCACTTT. It is translated as CASSQGLTGDNSPLHF.

This clone showed up just a few times. The chain is built from TRBV7-6 and TRBJ2-6; no reliable D call. CDR1 and CDR2 (germline): SGHVS, FNYEAQ. V gave up 0 bases and J gave up 8 bases, with 8 bases separating them. The CDR3 spans 14 residues. CDR3 nucleotides: TGTGCCAGCAGCTTAGCCAGGAGTCCCAACGTCCTGACTTTC. Its protein product is CASSLARSPNVLTF. The complete variable domain, with remaining parts taken from reference TRBV7-6 and TRBJ2-6, reads GAGVSQSPRYKVTKRGQDVALRCDPISGHVSLYWYRQALGQGPEFLTYFNYEAQQDKSGLPNDRFSAERPEGSISTLTIQRTEQRDSAMYRCASSLARSPNVLTFGAGSRLTVL.

CDR3 in DNA: TGTGCCAGGGGCTACTCTGGGGCCAACGTCCTGACTTTC. Protein sequence: CARGYSGANVLTF. This chain links TRBV27 with TRBJ2-6; D call uncertain. Germline V gene data show CDR1 as MNHEY and CDR2 as SMNVEV (reference sequence). Trimming removed 9 bases at V and 0 bases at J, with 6 bases between. CDR3 size: 13 residues.

The chain combines TRBV4-1 with TRBJ1-2, with D tentatively TRBD1 (5 bases). Between the trimmed V and J ends, which lost 2 bases and 3 bases, there was a span of 19 bases. The CDR3 loop spans 17 amino acids. Germline lookup yields CDR1 MGHRA and CDR2 YSYEKL. The CDR3 nucleotides read TGCGCCAGCAGCCAATCTCAGGGCCCGAGAGAAGACTATGGCTACACCTTC. It translates to CASSQSQGPREDYGYTF.

This clone has a single count. The CDR3 loop reads CASSLLAGGNYEQYF. The CDR3 DNA follows: TGTGCCAGCAGTTTGTTAGCGGGGGGAAACTACGAGCAGTACTTC. The chain uses TRBV27 and TRBJ2-7; 10 bases line up with TRBD2. The length of the CDR3 is 15 residues. CDR1 is MNHEY, CDR2 SMNVEV, per germline (reference sequence). Germline trimming cut 3 bases from V and 3 bases from J; bases unmatched to any gene: 5.

V is TRBV7-9 and J is TRBJ2-5, with D possibly TRBD1 on 6 matching bases. Germline V gene data show CDR1 as SEHNR and CDR2 as FQNEAQ (reference sequence). The length of the CDR3 is 14 residues. V was shortened by 3 bases and J by 1 base, with 9 bases between the two germline ends. The CDR3 bases are TGTGCCAGCAGCTTTACAGGGAGCCAAGAGACCCAGTACTTC. Protein: CASSFTGSQETQYF.

V is TRBV27 and J is TRBJ2-5, with unresolved D. CDR1 and CDR2 (germline): MNHEY, SMNVEV (reference sequence). The CDR3 is 15 residues long. With 2 bases removed from V and 0 bases from J, the gap between germline ends came to 10 bases. This CDR3 reads CASSLLGPHQETQYF. In DNA, the CDR3 is TGTGCCAGCAGTTTACTAGGCCCTCACCAAGAGACCCAGTACTTC.

This clone was recorded a few times. This chain joins TRBV29-1 and TRBJ2-3, with D possibly being TRBD2 (6 bases). In germline, CDR1 is SQVTM, CDR2 ANQGSEA. The CDR3 totals 13 residues. The V gene lost 7 bases and the J gene lost 2 bases, with 13 bases spanning the gap. The CDR3 here is CSGGTGDTDTQYF. The CDR3 region has the DNA TGCAGCGGCGGGACGGGGGACACAGATACGCAGTATTTT.

The chain couples TRBV28 to TRBJ2-7; D might be TRBD1 (7 bases). Trimming left V 7 bases short and J 1 base short, with 20 bases between. The CDR3 sequence is 16 residues long. The germline CDR1 and CDR2 sequences are MDHEN and SYDVKM. This chain's CDR3 is CASTPQGGTVSYEQYF. CDR3 DNA sequence: TGTGCCAGCACTCCCCAGGGCGGGACAGTTTCCTACGAGCAGTACTTC.

Points on this clone: The junction shows a germline mismatch at one end, possibly a read error. V gene TRBV5-1 combines with J gene TRBJ2-7, with D possibly matching TRBD1 (6 bases). The germline gives CDR1 SGHRS, CDR2 YFSETQ. CDR3 length: 14 amino acids. This chain's CDR3 is CASSFGSGAYEQYF. DNA of the CDR3: TGTGCCAGCAGCTTCGGGTCAGGGGCCTACGAGCAGTACTTC.

The gene calls are TRBV5-1 and TRBJ1-1, with a tentative D call TRBD1 (5 bases). V lost 5 bases and J 4 bases, leaving 15 bases between the germline ends. Germline CDR1 is SGHRS and CDR2 is YFSETQ. The CDR3 length is 14 residues. CDR3 loop: CASSFTPGGTEAFF. CDR3 nucleotides: TGCGCCAGCAGTTTCACTCCGGGGGGCACTGAAGCTTTCTTT.

The chain combines TRBV28 with TRBJ2-5; tentatively, D is TRBD2 (5 bases). CDR1 is MDHEN and CDR2 is SYDVKM in the germline V gene. This CDR3 is built from 16 residues. Trimming took 3 bases from V and 1 from J, leaving 15 bases between them. CDR3 sequence reads: CASSFVARAAQETQYF. CDR3 nucleotide sequence: TGTGCCAGCAGTTTTGTCGCGCGGGCGGCCCAAGAGACCCAGTACTTC.

The rearrangement uses TRBV29-1 and TRBJ1-2; a possible D gene is TRBD1 (5 bases). The CDR3 contains 13 residues. Trimming removed 3 bases from V and 4 bases from J, with 12 bases in between. Germline values: CDR1 SQVTM, CDR2 ANQGSEA. The CDR3 nucleotides are TGCAGCGTTGAGGACACAATCCTCTATGGCTACACCTTC. Its translation: CSVEDTILYGYTF.

The chain employs TRBV6-5 and TRBJ2-1; D call uncertain. CDR1 and CDR2 from the germline V gene are MNHEY and SVGAGI. The CDR3 sequence is 13 residues long. Trimming stripped 2 bases from V and 3 bases from J, with 5 bases between. Here the CDR3 reads CASSYGYYNEQFF. DNA of the CDR3: TGTGCCAGCAGTTACGGGTACTACAATGAGCAGTTCTTC.

This chain uses TRBV27 with TRBJ2-7; D gene uncertain. Germline lookup yields CDR1 MNHEY and CDR2 SMNVEV (reference sequence). The CDR3 has 13 amino acids. V was cut by 6 bases and J by 6 bases, with 15 bases left in between. CDR3 sequence (DNA): TGTGCCAGCAGCTTAGGTCGCATGCGCGAGCAGTACTTC. Translated: CASSLGRMREQYF.

The rearrangement uses TRBV7-2 and TRBJ2-1; 7 bases match TRBD2. J was trimmed by 2 bases and V by 1 base; bases with no gene match: 2. The CDR3 is 15 residues long. Germline CDR1 SGHTA, CDR2 FQGNSA. The CDR3, as DNA: TGTGCCAGCAGCTTAGGTGGGGGGGCCTACAATGAGCAGTTCTTC. Amino acid sequence: CASSLGGGAYNEQFF.

This sequence joins TRBV29-1 and TRBJ2-1, with D perhaps matching TRBD2 (5 bases). The germline CDR1 and CDR2 sequences are SQVTM and ANQGSEA. V was pared by 6 bases and J by 5 bases, with 11 bases between. The CDR3 loop spans 12 amino acids. The CDR3 sequence: CSVVGANNEQFF. The DNA of the CDR3 is TGCAGCGTCGTGGGAGCCAACAATGAGCAGTTCTTC.